This is a list of T cell receptor beta chains from one sample in a study of T cell responses to AZD1222 COVID-19 vaccine. Clones were sequenced by immunoSEQ multiplex PCR, and TCRdb holds only the in-frame ones, with some missing. The sample lists tens of thousands of clones, around 86% occurring once. Sample: peripheral blood, taken on day 0 of AZD1222 vaccination. The source of these receptors is an adult in good health. CDR3s include the opening cysteine and the closing phenylalanine or tryptophan. Fields, in order: V gene, D gene, J gene, CDR3 protein. The D gene is left open where the match is weak.

TRBV5-8	-	TRBJ2-7	CASSKDTSLTYEQYF
TRBV19	TRBD1	TRBJ2-7	CASSSTTGSWYEQYF
TRBV6-2/TRBV6-3	-	TRBJ1-1	CASSYDRRNMNTEAFF
TRBV19	-	TRBJ2-1	CASSIGDEQFF
TRBV2	-	TRBJ1-4	CASSISEKLFF
TRBV5-1	-	TRBJ2-1	CASSSPSRSYNEQFF
TRBV7-9	TRBD2	TRBJ2-7	CASSAIAGGSHEQYF
TRBV6-5	-	TRBJ2-1	CAGADEEHNEQFF
TRBV19	-	TRBJ1-1	CASSFRPNTEAFF
TRBV27	-	TRBJ1-3	CASSPIRGFSGNTIYF
TRBV29-1	TRBD1	TRBJ2-1	CSVRQGSSYNEQFF
TRBV5-1	TRBD1	TRBJ2-1	CASSLDGQGSYNEQFF